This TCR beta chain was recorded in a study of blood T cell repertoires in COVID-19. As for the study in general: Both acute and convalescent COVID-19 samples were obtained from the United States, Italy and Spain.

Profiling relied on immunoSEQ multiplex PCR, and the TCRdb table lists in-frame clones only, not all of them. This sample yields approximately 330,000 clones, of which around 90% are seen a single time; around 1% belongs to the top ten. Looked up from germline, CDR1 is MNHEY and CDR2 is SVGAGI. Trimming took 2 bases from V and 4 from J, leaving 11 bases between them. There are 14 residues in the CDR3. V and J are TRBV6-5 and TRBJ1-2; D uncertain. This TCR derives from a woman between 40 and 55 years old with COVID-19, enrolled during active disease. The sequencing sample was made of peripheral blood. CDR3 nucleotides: TGTGCCAGCAGTTACGGGGAGTGGAGCTATGGCTACACCTTC. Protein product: CASSYGEWSYGYTF.